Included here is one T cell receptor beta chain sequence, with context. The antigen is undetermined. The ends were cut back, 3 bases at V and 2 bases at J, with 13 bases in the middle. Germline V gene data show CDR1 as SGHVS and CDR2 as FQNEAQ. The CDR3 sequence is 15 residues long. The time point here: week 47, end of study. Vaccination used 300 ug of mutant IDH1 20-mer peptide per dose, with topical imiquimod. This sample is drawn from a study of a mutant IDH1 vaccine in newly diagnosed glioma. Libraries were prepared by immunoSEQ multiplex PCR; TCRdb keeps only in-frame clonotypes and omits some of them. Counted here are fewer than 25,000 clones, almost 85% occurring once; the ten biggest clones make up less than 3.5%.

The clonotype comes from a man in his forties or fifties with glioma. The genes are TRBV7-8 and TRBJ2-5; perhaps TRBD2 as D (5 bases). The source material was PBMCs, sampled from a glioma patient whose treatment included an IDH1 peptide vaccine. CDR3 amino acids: CASSFGRVVQETQYF. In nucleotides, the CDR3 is TGTGCCAGCAGCTTTGGGAGAGTCGTGCAAGAGACCCAGTACTTC.